The present entry profiles one TCR beta chain with its context. Its antigen is as yet unknown. The data derive from a study of shared clonotypes between healthy human individuals. Whole-study findings and limits: Sharing across four donors was highest in naive CD4 (roughly 5%) and lowest in memory CD8 (around 0.4%).

The CDR3 contains 14 residues. Germline lookup yields CDR1 KGHSH and CDR2 LQKENI. V lost 3 bases, J lost 5 bases, and 4 bases stayed unmatched. Generated by immunoSEQ multiplex PCR, the TCRdb table keeps only in-frame clones and is missing some. The sample holds around 2.1 million clones; under 97% are singletons and the top ten take 0.1% to 0.15%. This TCR was recovered from a man between 18 and 35 years old in good health. Sequencing was done on a sample of naive CD4+ T cells sorted from blood. Documented subset: CD45RA+ positively selected. This rearrangement joins TRBV18 to TRBJ1-5; 7 bases are shared with TRBD1. The CDR3 loop reads CASSPDRRDQPQHF. The CDR3, as DNA: TGTGCCAGCTCACCGGACAGGAGGGATCAGCCCCAGCATTTT.